Sequencing of this T cell receptor beta chain was carried out in a study of blood T cell repertoires in COVID-19. The overall study: COVID-19 samples from acute and convalescent phases originated in the United States, Italy and Spain.

The CDR3 runs 14 residues. Deletions cut 4 bases from V and 4 bases from J, with 13 bases between. Germline V CDR1 and CDR2: ENHRY, SYGVKD. Original data processing: How many nucleated cells were present was estimated from reference gene primer amplification. Here immunoSEQ multiplex PCR was the method, and the copy in TCRdb shows in-frame clones only, minus some. V and J calls and clone size come straight from that table; D and trimming were deduced from the DNA. The sample lists 540,000 or so clones; roughly nine tenths were seen once. Patients at the Seattle site were enrolled during active infection and followed longitudinally.

The chain has TRBV10-3 and TRBJ1-1; D call uncertain. Sequenced: peripheral blood. This sequence was found in a woman aged 50 to 60 with COVID-19, enrolled during active disease. In DNA form, the CDR3 reads TGTGCCATCAGTGGGGGAGGTTTGAGCACTGAAGCTTTCTTT. It is translated as CAISGGGLSTEAFF.